One sample yielded the 9 T cell receptor beta chains listed below, sequenced in a study of OX40 agonist ivuxolimab in advanced cancers. Generated by immunoSEQ multiplex PCR, the TCRdb table keeps only in-frame clones and is missing some. Among some 86,000 clones listed, 80% to 95% were seen once. Sequenced here: CD4+ or CD8+ T cells sorted from blood, sampled in a trial of the OX40 agonist ivuxolimab. These TCRs come from an adult with an advanced solid tumor such as melanoma, head and neck, liver or kidney cancer.

This chain uses TRBV5-1 with TRBJ2-1, with a tentative D call TRBD2 (7 bases). Germline V gene sequence: CDR1 SGHRS, CDR2 YFSETQ. V shed 1 base and J shed 0 bases, with 23 bases lying between them. This CDR3 contains 20 residues. The CDR3 sequence: CASSLFAVGGGASSYNEQFF. The CDR3 DNA is TGCGCCAGCAGCTTGTTCGCCGTTGGGGGGGGCGCCAGCTCCTACAATGAGCAGTTCTTC.

The J gene is TRBJ2-3, the V gene TRBV6-5; the D gene is possibly TRBD2 (6 bases). CDR1 is MNHEY, CDR2 SVGAGI, per germline. The ends were cut back, 2 bases at V and 8 bases at J, with 14 bases in the middle. This CDR3 spans 14 amino acids. The CDR3 loop reads CASSYGGGAGTQYF. In DNA, the CDR3 is TGTGCCAGCAGTTACGGTGGAGGGGCAGGTACGCAGTATTTT.

The chain combines TRBV6-5 with TRBJ1-3, with 7 bases fitting TRBD1. There are 15 residues in the CDR3. In germline, CDR1 is MNHEY, CDR2 SVGAGI. V lost 7 bases to trimming and J lost 2 bases; unmatched junction nucleotides: 8. The DNA for the CDR3 is TGTGCCAGCAAGGTTTTCGGGACAGCTGGAAACACCATATATTTT. This translates into CASKVFGTAGNTIYF.

The chain carries TRBV28 and TRBJ2-2; D perhaps matches TRBD1 (6 bases). Trimming took 0 bases from V and 0 from J, leaving 8 bases between them. Looked up from germline, CDR1 is MDHEN and CDR2 is SYDVKM. The CDR3 contains 16 residues. Here the CDR3 DNA reads TGTGCCAGCAGTTTATGGGGGGCCACGAACACCGGGGAGCTGTTTTTT. Protein: CASSLWGATNTGELFF.

The chain uses TRBV6-5 and TRBJ1-1; D is unresolved. V lost 0 bases, J lost 2 bases, and 7 bases lay in between. This CDR3 is 14 amino acids long. Germline V CDR1 and CDR2: MNHEY, SVGAGI. CDR3 sequence (DNA): TGTGCCAGCAGTTACTCGCTAGGAAACACTGAAGCTTTCTTT. Protein: CASSYSLGNTEAFF.

This chain links TRBV19 with TRBJ2-3; no definite D call. V gave up 1 base and J gave up 2 bases, with 4 bases separating them. Germline CDR1 is LNHDA and CDR2 is SQIVND (reference sequence). The CDR3 runs to 13 residues. The CDR3 nucleotides read TGTGCCAGTAGTATAGCTCTCACAGATACGCAGTATTTT. Translating gives CASSIALTDTQYF.

This clone was recorded once. The CDR3 nucleotides are TGTGCCAGCAGCCCGACAGGGCGAACTGGGGCCAACGTCCTGACTTTC. Protein sequence: CASSPTGRTGANVLTF. The V call is TRBV5-8, the J call TRBJ2-6, with TRBD1 matching 7 bases. J lost 2 bases, V lost 4 bases, and 6 bases had no gene match. Germline V gene data show CDR1 as SGHTS and CDR2 as YDEGEE. The CDR3 covers 16 residues.

The chain has TRBV5-1 and TRBJ2-3, with D maybe TRBD1 (5 bases). The CDR3 spans 16 residues. Trimming took off 4 bases at V and 4 bases at J, with 19 bases between the two ends. The germline gives CDR1 SGHRS, CDR2 YFSETQ. The CDR3 nucleotides are TGCGCCAGCAGCCCCCAAGGCCCAGGGCGCGCAGATACGCAGTATTTT. It encodes CASSPQGPGRADTQYF.

This chain connects TRBV29-1 to TRBJ2-3; 10 bases agree with TRBD1. V lost 8 bases, J lost 1 base, and 6 bases stayed unmatched. The V gene's germline CDR1 is SQVTM and CDR2 ANQGSEA. The CDR3 consists of 14 residues. The CDR3 protein is CSLRQGARTDTQYF. CDR3 nucleotides: TGCAGCCTCCGACAGGGGGCCCGCACAGATACGCAGTATTTT.